The clone carrying this TCR beta chain was detected a few times. The presence of a unique molecular identifier marked each TCR cDNA molecule. From the 5' RACE reads, TCRdb called clonotypes with MiXCR, one entry per CDR3 protein. Among approximately 17,000 distinct CDR3 sequences listed, about 18% were seen once. This entry is derived from a study of spatial heterogeneity in lung cancer. Study in general: Samples came from 60 to 75 TRACERx patients with untreated early-stage lung cancer.

Time point specified: blood at routine non-recurrence follow-up after resection. No cells were sorted before sequencing. The whole RNA sequenced was extracted from tumor, nontumor lung or frozen PBMC. Here the sequenced sample was PBMCs, taken at follow-up. This TCR was recovered from a male donor with early-stage non-small cell lung cancer.

The CDR3 region is CASSLSTSGGNTGELFF. CDR3 sequence (DNA): TGTGCCAGCAGCTTATCAACTAGCGGGGGGAACACCGGGGAGCTGTTTTTT. This chain joins TRBV7-8 and TRBJ2-2, with 11 positions matching TRBD2. Germline CDR1 is SGHVS and CDR2 is FQNEAQ. After removal of 2 bases from V and 1 base from J, the junction contained 3 bases not matched to a gene. CDR3 length: 17 amino acids.